This paragraph covers one TCR beta chain sequence. What it binds is unknown. These data belong to a study of cytomegalovirus exposure and HLA in healthy donors. PCR was performed using 60 Vbeta and 13 Jbeta primers. Method: immunoSEQ multiplex PCR; TCRdb's copy keeps in-frame clones and lacks some. Of around 120,000 clones in the sample, 76% are singletons; the top ten hold about 16%. Notes on the study in general: The authors later linked a missense DCLRE1C variant to TCR beta V- and J-gene trimming.

The germline gives CDR1 SNHLY, CDR2 FYNNEI. V lost 8 bases and J lost 3, with 19 bases in between. The CDR3 extends over 16 amino acids. The sequencing input was PBMCs. This chain links TRBV2 with TRBJ1-4, with D perhaps TRBD1 (6 bases). This TCR was recovered from a man aged 50 to 59 in good health and CMV-seropositive. CDR3 in amino acids: CASCYRVQPANEKLFF. CDR3 nucleotides: TGTGCCAGCTGCTACAGGGTCCAGCCGGCTAATGAAAAACTGTTTTTT.